This is a list of T cell receptor beta chains from one sample in a study of Tregs in tolerant kidney transplant recipients. Method: immunoSEQ multiplex PCR; TCRdb's copy keeps in-frame clones and lacks some. Among 200,000 to 300,000 clones listed, around 81% were seen once. Sequenced input: CD4+ T cells from blood. These TCRs come from a human donor in good health. Both conserved end residues are part of each CDR3. A D gene is named only where the DNA matches it firmly. The size entry is marked missing in some rows and otherwise reads once, few, many or a size class.

j_call	v_call	clone_size	d_call	cdr3_nt	cdr3_aa
TRBJ2-5	TRBV2	NA	TRBD1	TGTGCCAGCAGGGCTAGGACAGGGTGGGAAGAGACCCAGTACTTC	CASRARTGWEETQYF
TRBJ2-3	TRBV5-1	NA	TRBD2	TGCGCCAGCAGCCGACTAGCGGGAGTCACAGATACGCAGTATTTT	CASSRLAGVTDTQYF
TRBJ1-6	TRBV7-3	few	NA	TGTGCCAGCAGTGCAGGGAATTCACCCCTCCACTTT	CASSAGNSPLHF
TRBJ2-2	TRBV5-1	NA	NA	TGCGCCAGCAGCTTGGTGCCAGCGACGAACACCGGGGAGCTGTTTTTT	CASSLVPATNTGELFF
TRBJ2-1	TRBV7-9	NA	TRBD2	TGTGCCAGCAGTCGTAGCGGGAGCCGGTACAATGAGCAGTTCTTC	CASSRSGSRYNEQFF
TRBJ2-7	TRBV6-1	NA	TRBD1	TGTGCCAGCAGTGGTTGGGGACAGAAAACCACCTACGAGCAGTACTTC	CASSGWGQKTTYEQYF
TRBJ1-5	TRBV30	NA	NA	TGTGCCTGGAGTCAGGGACGGCAGCCCCAGCATTTT	CAWSQGRQPQHF
TRBJ2-1	TRBV27	few	TRBD2	TGTGCCAGCTGTAGAGCGGGAAATACCTACAATGAGCAGTTCTTC	CASCRAGNTYNEQFF
TRBJ1-1	TRBV7-2	once	NA	TGTGCCAGCAGCCTATTTTCGGGGGGATACGGGACTGAAGCTTTCTTT	CASSLFSGGYGTEAFF
TRBJ1-2	TRBV11-2	few	TRBD1	TGTGCCAGCAGCTCGGGACAGCTCCTCGATATATCTAGTGGCTACACCTTC	CASSSGQLLDISSGYTF
TRBJ2-1	TRBV7-6	NA	NA	TGTGCCAGCAGCTTAGCCGGGGGCGCGAGCTCCTACAATGAGCAGTTCTTC	CASSLAGGASSYNEQFF
TRBJ1-6	TRBV2	NA	TRBD1	TGTGCCAGGGACCGGACAGGGGACCTAAGCTCCTATAATTCACCCCTCCACTTT	CARDRTGDLSSYNSPLHF
TRBJ1-4	TRBV28	NA	NA	TGTGCCAGCTCCCAACCAGCAACTAATGAAAAACTGTTTTTT	CASSQPATNEKLFF
TRBJ2-7	TRBV6-1	NA	NA	TGTGCCAGCAGTGGGGAACACAGAAGCCCCTACGAGCAGTACTTC	CASSGEHRSPYEQYF
TRBJ1-2	TRBV5-6	NA	NA	TGTGCCAGCAGCTTGGCCGCGGGGAACCAAGCCTATGGCTACACCTTC	CASSLAAGNQAYGYTF
TRBJ2-4	TRBV4-1	NA	TRBD2	TGCGCCAGCAGCCAACCCACTAGCGGGAGTGCCAAAAACATTCAGTACTTC	CASSQPTSGSAKNIQYF
TRBJ1-6	TRBV5-1	once	NA	TGCGCCAGCAGCTTGGTTCCAGGAGGGGGTTCACCCCTCCACTTT	CASSLVPGGGSPLHF
TRBJ2-3	TRBV15	NA	NA	TGTGCCACCAGCAGGGGGGGTGGCAGGGGCACAGATACGCAGTATTTT	CATSRGGGRGTDTQYF
TRBJ1-1	TRBV5-4	NA	TRBD1	TGTGCCAGCAGCACAGGGGTGAACACTGAGGCTTTCTTT	CASSTGVNTEAFF
TRBJ1-5	TRBV6-5	NA	NA	TGTGCCAGCAGTTACAGCAGGGATCGCAATCAGCCCCAGCATTTT	CASSYSRDRNQPQHF
TRBJ1-1	TRBV27	NA	NA	TGTGCCAGCAGTTTAGTAGGCTGGGGGTGGGCTTTCTTT	CASSLVGWGWAFF
TRBJ2-1	TRBV6-6	NA	TRBD2	TGTGCCAGCAGTGCAAGCGGGAGCAGCAGTGAGCAGTTCTTC	CASSASGSSSEQFF
TRBJ2-7	TRBV7-2	NA	NA	TGTGCCAGCAGCCCAGGCGGTAGCGGCACCTACTACGAGCAGTACTTC	CASSPGGSGTYYEQYF
TRBJ2-7	TRBV4-1	NA	TRBD2	TGCGCCAGCAGCAAAGGACTAGCGGGAGGGTCTGGGTACGAGCAGTACTTC	CASSKGLAGGSGYEQYF
TRBJ2-3	TRBV4-1	NA	NA	TGCGCCAGCAGCCAAGATAAGGGGGCCGGGGGTCCCCCAGATACGCAGTATTTT	CASSQDKGAGGPPDTQYF